This T cell receptor beta chain was retrieved from a study of blood T cell repertoires in COVID-19. The CDR3 contains 14 residues. Germline loops: CDR1 LGHNA, CDR2 YSLEER. V was cut by 0 bases and J by 3 bases, with 6 bases left in between. Sequencing used immunoSEQ multiplex PCR; TCRdb keeps in-frame clones, though not all of them. The table has about 320,000 clones, more than 75% seen once. The receptor was derived from a man aged 55-75 years who had recovered from COVID-19. Sequenced input: PBMCs or T cells enriched from blood (not recorded which). This sequence joins TRBV4-3 and TRBJ1-3; D remains ambiguous. CDR3 DNA sequence: TGCGCCAGCAGCCAAGAACCGGGTGGAAACACCATATATTTT. Translated, it gives CASSQEPGGNTIYF.